What follows are 14 T cell receptor beta chains derived from one specimen sequenced in a study of shared clonotypes between healthy human individuals. Data came from immunoSEQ multiplex PCR; TCRdb stores just in-frame clones and leaves some out. The repertoire holds about 980,000 clones, with 70% to 85% as singletons. Material for sequencing was memory CD4+ T cells sorted from blood. The subset was: CD45RA-negative fraction. The receptors here all came from a man aged 18 to 29 in good health.

This chain uses TRBV6-6 with TRBJ1-6; 8 bases align to TRBD1. This CDR3 contains 15 residues. V shed 6 bases, J shed 3 bases, and the junction held 4 bases outside the gene matches. Germline lookup yields CDR1 MNHNY and CDR2 SVGAGI (reference sequence). The CDR3 sequence: CASSRGQGYNSPLHF. Here the CDR3 DNA reads TGTGCCAGCAGCCGTGGACAGGGCTATAATTCACCCCTCCACTTT.

The chain carries TRBV5-1 and TRBJ1-4; a weak D match, TRBD1 (6 bases). Trimming pared 0 bases from V and 5 bases from J, leaving 11 bases between. Germline CDR1 is SGHRS and CDR2 is YFSETQ. CDR3 length: 15 residues. CDR3 region: CASSLDGTRNEKLFF. DNA of the CDR3: TGCGCCAGCAGCTTGGACGGGACACGGAATGAAAAACTGTTTTTT. Full variable domain (outside the CDR3, taken from reference TRBV5-1 and TRBJ1-4): KAGVTQTPRYLIKTRGQQVTLSCSPISGHRSVSWYQQTPGQGLQFLFEYFSETQRNKGNFPGRFSGRQFSNSRSEMNVSTLELGDSALYLCASSLDGTRNEKLFFGSGTQLSVL.

The chain joins TRBV27 to TRBJ2-7; the D gene is possibly TRBD1 (6 bases). V gave up 5 bases and J gave up 3 bases, with 14 bases separating them. This CDR3 has 14 amino acids. Germline loops: CDR1 MNHEY, CDR2 SMNVEV (reference sequence). For the CDR3, the DNA is TGTGCCAGCAGTCCAAGACAGGAGGTCTACGAGCAGTACTTC. It encodes CASSPRQEVYEQYF.

V is TRBV5-5 and J is TRBJ2-1; D is perhaps TRBD1 or TRBD2 (7 bases each). The germline V gene has CDR1 SGHKS and CDR2 YYEKEE (reference sequence). The CDR3 is 14 residues long. V lost 0 bases and J 7 bases, leaving 11 bases between the germline ends. The CDR3: CASSLGGGQNEQFF. CDR3 nucleotide sequence: TGTGCCAGCAGCTTGGGCGGGGGACAGAATGAGCAGTTCTTC.

Note on this clone: Distinct nucleotide sequences in the sample also encode this CDR3. The chain carries TRBV6-5 and TRBJ1-5; maybe TRBD1 (5 bases). This CDR3 is built from 13 residues. Germline V gene sequence: CDR1 MNHEY, CDR2 SVGAGI. The V and J ends lost 5 bases and 2 bases respectively, with 7 bases between them. The CDR3 region is CASSEGGNQPQHF. In DNA form, the CDR3 reads TGTGCCAGCAGTGAAGGGGGCAATCAGCCCCAGCATTTT.

This clone was observed many times. The rearrangement uses TRBV10-1 and TRBJ2-3; no firm D call. Per the germline V gene, CDR1 is WNHNN and CDR2 is SYGVQD (reference sequence). The V gene lost 1 base and the J gene lost 6 bases, with 5 bases spanning the gap. The CDR3 contains 12 residues. CDR3 protein: CASSEYGDTQYF. As DNA, the CDR3 is TGCGCCAGCAGTGAGTATGGGGATACGCAGTATTTT.

This chain uses TRBV27 with TRBJ1-1; D might be TRBD1 (5 bases). The CDR3 spans 14 residues. The germline gives CDR1 MNHEY, CDR2 SMNVEV (reference sequence). V was cut by 6 bases and J by 2 bases, with 13 bases left in between. The CDR3 coding sequence is TGTGCCAGCAGAAGGGACCTCCCCAACACTGAAGCTTTCTTT. Protein: CASRRDLPNTEAFF.

A single count supports this clone. The rearrangement uses TRBV18 and TRBJ1-2; D is unresolved. Trimming cost V 6 bases and J 6 bases, with 17 bases left between them. The V gene's germline CDR1 is KGHSH and CDR2 LQKENI. CDR3 size: 14 residues. Written as DNA, the CDR3 is TGTGCCAGCTCTCCCGGGGAGGGCATCGATGGCTACACCTTC. Translating it yields CASSPGEGIDGYTF.

V gene TRBV18 combines with J gene TRBJ1-1; D perhaps matches TRBD1 (6 bases). CDR1 is KGHSH, CDR2 LQKENI, per germline. V was trimmed by 2 bases and J by 1 base, leaving 14 bases between them. The CDR3 extends over 16 amino acids. The CDR3 loop reads CASSPSISTGNTEAFF. The CDR3 DNA follows: TGTGCCAGCTCACCAAGCATCTCGACAGGGAACACTGAAGCTTTCTTT.

This sequence joins TRBV9 and TRBJ1-1; D remains unclear. The germline V gene encodes CDR1 SGDLS and CDR2 YYNGEE. The V and J ends lost 0 bases and 0 bases respectively, with 9 bases between them. The CDR3 spans 15 residues. Here the CDR3 DNA reads TGTGCCAGCAGCGTAGCGGTCGCTTTGAACACTGAAGCTTTCTTT. Protein: CASSVAVALNTEAFF.

This clone showed up just once. The same CDR3 arises from other DNA sequences in this sample as well. The chain joins TRBV18 to TRBJ2-5; D remains unclear. CDR1 and CDR2 from the germline V gene are KGHSH and LQKENI. CDR3 size: 12 residues. Between the trimmed V and J ends, which lost 3 bases and 5 bases, there was a span of 7 bases. Here the CDR3 DNA reads TGTGCCAGCTCACCTAGGGTCGAGACCCAGTACTTC. This encodes CASSPRVETQYF. Variable domain in full (rest from reference TRBV18 and TRBJ2-5): NAGVMQNPRHLVRRRGQEARLRCSPMKGHSHVYWYRQLPEEGLKFMVYLQKENIIDESGMPKERFSAEFPKEGPSILRIQQVVRGDSAAYFCASSPRVETQYFGPGTRLLVL.

The CDR3: CATSRGQVNGETQYF. The DNA for the CDR3 is TGTGCCACCAGCAGAGGTCAGGTCAACGGGGAGACCCAGTACTTC. The chain employs TRBV15 and TRBJ2-5; D is ambiguous. The CDR3 consists of 15 residues. CDR1 and CDR2 from the germline V gene are LNHNV and YYDKDF (reference sequence). V shed 1 base and J shed 5 bases, with 14 bases lying between them.

This clone was seen once. The CDR3 DNA follows: TGTGCCAGCAGCTTTAGGACAGGGGAACCAGCTAATGAAAAACTGTTTTTT. It encodes CASSFRTGEPANEKLFF. V and J are TRBV7-2 and TRBJ1-4; 9 bases are a match to TRBD1. V trimming: 3 bases; J trimming: 3 bases; junction bases outside the gene matches: 8. CDR1 and CDR2 from the germline V gene are SGHTA and FQGNSA. The CDR3 runs to 17 residues.

The rearrangement uses TRBV14 and TRBJ2-7; 7 bases agree with TRBD1. The junction had 7 bases not matched to a gene; V was cut back by 0 bases and J by 5 bases. This CDR3 comprises 15 residues. The V gene's germline CDR1 is SGHDN and CDR2 FVKESK. The CDR3 loop is CASSQDRKGGHEQYF. DNA of the CDR3: TGTGCCAGCAGCCAAGATAGGAAAGGGGGCCACGAGCAGTACTTC.